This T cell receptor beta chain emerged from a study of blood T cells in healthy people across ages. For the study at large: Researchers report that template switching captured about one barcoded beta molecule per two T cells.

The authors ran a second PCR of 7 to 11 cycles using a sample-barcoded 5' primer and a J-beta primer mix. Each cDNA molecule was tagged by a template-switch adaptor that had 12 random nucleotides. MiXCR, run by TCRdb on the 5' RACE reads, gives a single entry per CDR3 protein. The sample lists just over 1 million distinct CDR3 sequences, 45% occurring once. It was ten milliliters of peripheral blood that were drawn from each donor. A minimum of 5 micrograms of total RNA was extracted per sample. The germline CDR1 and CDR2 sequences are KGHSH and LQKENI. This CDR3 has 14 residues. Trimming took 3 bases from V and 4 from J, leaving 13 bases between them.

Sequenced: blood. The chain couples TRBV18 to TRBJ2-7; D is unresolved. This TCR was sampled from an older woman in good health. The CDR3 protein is CASSPAPLTYEQYF. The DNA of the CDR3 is TGTGCCAGCTCACCGGCTCCCCTAACGTACGAGCAGTACTTC.